This TCR beta chain derives from a study of blood T cell repertoires in COVID-19. Study background: The United States, Italy and Spain were the sources of the acute and convalescent COVID-19 samples.

The CDR3 runs to 15 residues. The ends lost 5 bases at V and 6 bases at J; junction bases unmatched: 11. CDR1 LGHDT and CDR2 YNNKEL come from the germline V gene (reference sequence). Per the study methods: Reference gene primers were amplified, and this amplification served to estimate nucleated cell counts. TCRdb's table, derived via immunoSEQ multiplex PCR, lists solely in-frame clones and lacks some. That table gives V, J and clone size, and the DNA gave D and trimming. The table includes about 150,000 clones, around 85% detected once. Those enrolled in Seattle joined during active infection and were followed longitudinally afterward.

The sequenced material came from peripheral blood. This clonotype was sampled from an elderly man with COVID-19, enrolled during active disease. The chain is built from TRBV3-1 (or the pseudogene TRBV3-2) and TRBJ2-3; TRBD1 matches 7 bases. The CDR3 is CASSVYRGQGDTQYF. The CDR3 DNA reads TGTGCCAGCAGCGTCTACAGGGGCCAAGGGGATACGCAGTATTTT.